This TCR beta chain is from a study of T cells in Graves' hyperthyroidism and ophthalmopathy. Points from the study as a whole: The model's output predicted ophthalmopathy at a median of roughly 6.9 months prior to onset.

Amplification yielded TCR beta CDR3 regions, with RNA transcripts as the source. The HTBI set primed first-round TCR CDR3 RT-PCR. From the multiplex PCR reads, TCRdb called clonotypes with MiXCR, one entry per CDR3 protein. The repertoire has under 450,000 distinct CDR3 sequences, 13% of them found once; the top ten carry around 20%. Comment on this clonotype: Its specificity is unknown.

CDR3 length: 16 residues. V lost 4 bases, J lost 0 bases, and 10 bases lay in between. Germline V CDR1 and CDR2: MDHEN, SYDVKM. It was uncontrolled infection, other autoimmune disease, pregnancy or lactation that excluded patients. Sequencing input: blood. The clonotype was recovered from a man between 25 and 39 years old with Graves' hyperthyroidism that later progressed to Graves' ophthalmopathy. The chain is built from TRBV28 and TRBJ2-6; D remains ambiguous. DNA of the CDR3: TGTGCCAGCAGTTCCACAGAGAGCTCTGGGGCCAACGTCCTGACTTTC. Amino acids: CASSSTESSGANVLTF.